This section outlines one T cell receptor (beta chain) sequence together with its context. This sample was taken from a study of breast tumors, draining lymph nodes, adjacent tissues. Samples came from axillary lymph nodes draining the breast cancer. CDR1 and CDR2 (germline): WSHSY, SAAADI. V was shortened by 9 bases and J by 3 bases, with 5 bases between the two germline ends. This CDR3 contains 10 residues. TCRdb reanalysed the multiplex PCR reads using MiXCR and keeps one entry per CDR3 protein. The sample consists of 160,000 or so distinct CDR3 sequences, approximately 30% of them appearing once. The V and J genes are TRBV10-2 and TRBJ1-2; no firm D call. Material: axillary lymph node tissue. The sequence came from a female donor with breast cancer. Some clones in this sample may be carry-over from other donors' samples. CDR3 sequence (DNA): TGCGCCAGGGAGGACTATGGCTACACCTTC. Protein: CAREDYGYTF.